The clone carrying this T cell receptor beta chain was counted between two and nine times. The data were taken from a study of shared clonotypes between healthy human individuals. Per the authors' pipeline: Junction-only immunoSEQ sequences carried no quality scores, so filtering differed. Assay: immunoSEQ multiplex PCR; the TCRdb copy retains only in-frame clones and omits some. The D gene and trimming were derived from the DNA, and the V and J assignments and clone size from that table. The profile shows approximately 340,000 clones, about 74% of them singletons. The TCR comes from a man aged 25 to 45 in good health. The sample consisted of memory CD4+ T cells sorted from blood. The subset is: CD45RA-negative fraction.

This CDR3 reads CAWTRRQGRNTGELFF. The CDR3 DNA is TGTGCCTGGACCCGCCGACAGGGGAGGAACACCGGGGAGCTGTTTTTT. The V call is TRBV30, the J call TRBJ2-2, with 8 bases aligning to TRBD1. Germline assignment: CDR1 GTSNPN and CDR2 SVGIG (reference sequence). V shed 4 bases and J 1 base; nucleotides not matched to a gene: 8. The CDR3 sequence is 16 residues long. Supplemented by reference TRBV30 and TRBJ2-2, the full variable domain reads SQTIHQWPATLVQPVGSPLSLECTVEGTSNPNLYWYRQAAGRGLQLLFYSVGIGQISSEVPQNLSASRPQDRQFILSSKKLLLSDSGFYLCAWTRRQGRNTGELFFGEGSRLTVL.